Each of the 32 T cell receptor beta chains below was sequenced from the same sample in a study of T cells after yellow fever vaccination. Each CDR3 protein is one row after TCRdb ran MiXCR on the 5' RACE reads. The sample gives about 350,000 distinct CDR3 sequences, about 9.9% of which show up once; around 18% is in the top ten. Here the sequenced sample was PBMCs, taken on the day of the first yellow fever vaccination. These receptors came from a man aged 18 to 30 who received the YFV17D yellow fever vaccine.

The V and J genes are TRBV4-1 and TRBJ1-4; D might be TRBD1 (6 bases). The CDR3 totals 15 residues. V was cut by 1 base and J by 8 bases, with 14 bases left in between. Germline V CDR1 and CDR2: MGHRA, YSYEKL. CDR3 coding DNA: TGCGCCAGCAGCCAAGCGGACGGGGGCCTGGAAAAACTGTTTTTT. Amino acids: CASSQADGGLEKLFF.

The chain joins TRBV18 to TRBJ1-1; the D gene is possibly TRBD1 (6 bases). Germline V gene data show CDR1 as KGHSH and CDR2 as LQKENI. V was cut by 2 bases and J by 5 bases, with 18 bases left in between. The CDR3 is 16 residues long. The CDR3 sequence is CASSPSAGATHTEAFF. CDR3 in DNA: TGTGCCAGCTCACCATCGGCAGGGGCGACCCATACTGAAGCTTTCTTT.

V gene TRBV5-4 combines with J gene TRBJ2-2, with D perhaps matching TRBD1 (6 bases). V was shortened by 1 base and J by 6 bases, with 10 bases between the two germline ends. CDR3 length: 14 amino acids. CDR1 is SGHNT and CDR2 is YYREEE in the germline V gene (reference sequence). For the CDR3, the DNA is TGTGCCAGCAGCTTGACAGGGTCGGCCGGGGAGCTGTTTTTT. It is translated as CASSLTGSAGELFF.

The chain has TRBV2 and TRBJ2-5; possibly TRBD1 for D (7 bases). There are 13 residues in the CDR3. V lost 8 bases, J lost 3 bases, and 13 bases lay in between. Germline loops: CDR1 SNHLY, CDR2 FYNNEI. CDR3 coding DNA: TGTGCCAGCGGGCAGGGGGGCAAAGAGACCCAGTACTTC. Its translation is CASGQGGKETQYF.

This clonotype was counted only a few times. The chain couples TRBV5-4 to TRBJ2-5; D remains unclear. V lost 2 bases to trimming and J lost 3 bases, with 8 bases between them. This CDR3 has 13 residues. CDR1 and CDR2 from the germline V gene are SGHNT and YYREEE (reference sequence). In nucleotides, the CDR3 is TGTGCCAGCAGCTTCCGACGGGAAGAGACCCAGTACTTC. Translating it yields CASSFRREETQYF.

This clonotype was seen ten or more times. The rearrangement uses TRBV29-1 and TRBJ1-1, with unresolved D. The CDR3 contains 9 residues. V lost 3 bases and J lost 12, with 8 bases in between. CDR1 is SQVTM and CDR2 is ANQGSEA in the germline V gene. In nucleotides, the CDR3 is TGCAGCGTTGAGCTAAACCCTTTCTTT. Amino acid sequence: CSVELNPFF.

In this sample, this clonotype turned up a few times. CDR3 bases: TGTGCCAGCAGTTTAGTTAGGCGGGGGGGTTTTCCCCCCCCGCCAGATACGCAGTATTTT. Protein product: CASSLVRRGGFPPPPDTQYF. V is TRBV12-3 or TRBV12-4 and J is TRBJ2-3; 9 nucleotides line up with TRBD2. CDR3 length: 20 amino acids. The V and J ends lost 1 base and 4 bases, in that order; junction bases with no gene match: 18.

This clonotype came up a few times. The chain joins TRBV6-5 to TRBJ2-7; D remains unclear. The CDR3 length is 12 residues. The V and J ends lost 2 bases and 6 bases respectively, with 8 bases between them. Germline CDR1 is MNHEY and CDR2 is SVGAGI. The chain's CDR3 is CASSYGSGEQYF. For the CDR3, the DNA is TGTGCCAGCAGTTACGGATCCGGCGAGCAGTACTTC.

V gene TRBV4-2 combines with J gene TRBJ1-1; D is possibly TRBD1 (5 bases). CDR1 and CDR2 from the germline V gene are LGHNA and YNFKEQ. V was clipped by 5 bases and J by 6 bases, with 25 bases between them. This CDR3 is built from 17 residues. The CDR3: CASSRRTGTGARPEAFF. The CDR3 nucleotides are TGTGCCAGCAGCAGACGTACCGGGACCGGTGCAAGGCCTGAAGCTTTCTTT.

A few counts support this clonotype. The chain employs TRBV7-2 and TRBJ2-5; D might be TRBD1 (6 bases). This CDR3 contains 13 residues. Trimming removed 1 base from V and 5 bases from J, with 8 bases in between. Germline assignment: CDR1 SGHTA and CDR2 FQGNSA. CDR3 loop: CASSLDRVETQYF. The CDR3 nucleotides read TGTGCCAGCAGCTTAGACAGGGTTGAGACCCAGTACTTC.

The V and J genes are TRBV5-1 and TRBJ2-3, with D uncertain. With 2 bases removed from V and 2 bases from J, the gap between germline ends came to 18 bases. CDR1 SGHRS and CDR2 YFSETQ come from the germline V gene. The CDR3 length is 17 residues. CDR3 sequence reads: CASSFNGRTALTDTQYF. CDR3 in DNA: TGCGCCAGCAGCTTTAATGGCAGAACAGCACTCACAGATACGCAGTATTTT.

There are a few counts of this clonotype. The chain is built from TRBV3-1 and TRBJ2-3; 12 bases are shared with TRBD2. CDR3 length: 16 residues. With V trimmed by 4 bases and J by 1 base, 3 bases remained unmatched. The germline CDR1 and CDR2 sequences are LGHDT and YNNKEL (reference sequence). CDR3 residues: CASSLTSGGRTDTQYF. CDR3 sequence (DNA): TGTGCCAGCAGCCTTACTAGCGGGGGGCGCACAGATACGCAGTATTTT.

This clonotype was observed a few times. This chain joins TRBV6-2 or TRBV6-3 and TRBJ2-7; weak D call: TRBD1 (6 bases). Germline assignment: CDR1 MNHEY and CDR2 SVGEGT. The CDR3 is 14 amino acids. The V end was cut by 4 bases, the J end by 4 bases, with 14 bases between. The CDR3 protein is CASSWGLADYEQYV. The CDR3 bases are TGTGCCAGCAGTTGGGGGCTAGCCGATTACGAGCAGTACGTC.

This clonotype came up many times. The V and J genes are TRBV5-6 and TRBJ2-5, with a weak D call TRBD2 (6 bases). V was cut by 7 bases and J by 5 bases, with 15 bases left in between. CDR1 and CDR2 from the germline V gene are SGHDT and YYEEEE. This CDR3 has 13 residues. CDR3 DNA sequence: TGTGCCAGCGGAGACGGGGGAAGGGAGACCCAGTACTTC. Translation gives CASGDGGRETQYF.

This clonotype was seen more than once but under ten times. This chain links TRBV6-2 or TRBV6-3 with TRBJ1-5; D gene unclear. The CDR3 runs to 16 residues. In germline, CDR1 is MNHEY, CDR2 SVGEGT. V gave up 2 bases and J gave up 4 bases, with 15 bases separating them. The CDR3 sequence: CASSYESLRRNQPQHF. The CDR3, as DNA: TGTGCCAGCAGTTACGAAAGCCTACGGAGGAATCAGCCCCAGCATTTT.

The rearrangement joins TRBV6-1 to TRBJ2-3, with D possibly matching TRBD1 (5 bases). Trimming cost V 0 bases and J 4 bases, with 14 bases left between them. From germline, CDR1 is MNHNS and CDR2 SASEGT. This CDR3 region has 16 residues. The chain's CDR3 is CASSEAVVKGADTQYF. The CDR3 region has the DNA TGTGCCAGCAGTGAAGCGGTAGTAAAAGGGGCAGATACGCAGTATTTT.

This clonotype was picked up many times. The V gene is TRBV15, the J gene TRBJ1-5; TRBD1 might be the D (5 bases). This CDR3 has 15 amino acids. Looked up from germline, CDR1 is LNHNV and CDR2 is YYDKDF (reference sequence). Deletions cut 5 bases from V and 3 bases from J, with 14 bases between. The CDR3: CATSSGAGNNQPQHF. DNA for the CDR3: TGTGCCACCAGCTCCGGGGCGGGTAACAATCAGCCCCAGCATTTT.

This clonotype was detected ten times or more. The chain has TRBV5-1 and TRBJ2-7; 9 bases line up with TRBD1. The germline gives CDR1 SGHRS, CDR2 YFSETQ. V dropped 3 bases and J dropped 3; count of bases not matched to a gene: 4. The CDR3 sequence is 14 residues long. The CDR3 reads CASSSGQGSYEQYF. The CDR3 bases are TGCGCCAGCAGCTCAGGACAGGGGAGCTACGAGCAGTACTTC. The full variable domain, in which reference TRBV5-1 and TRBJ2-7 provide the parts outside the CDR3, is KAGVTQTPRYLIKTRGQQVTLSCSPISGHRSVSWYQQTPGQGLQFLFEYFSETQRNKGNFPGRFSGRQFSNSRSEMNVSTLELGDSALYLCASSSGQGSYEQYFGPGTRLTVT.

The rearrangement joins TRBV18 to TRBJ2-1; unclear D gene. Germline-derived CDR1 and CDR2 are KGHSH and LQKENI. CDR3 size: 11 residues. Between the trimmed V and J ends, which lost 10 bases and 8 bases, there was a span of 12 bases. The CDR3 sequence: CATKSEYEQFF. CDR3 DNA sequence: TGTGCCACCAAGAGCGAATATGAGCAGTTCTTC.

Only a few counts were recorded for this clonotype. The chain is built from TRBV7-9 and TRBJ2-3; unclear D gene. This CDR3 has 13 residues. From germline, CDR1 is SEHNR and CDR2 FQNEAQ (reference sequence). Trimming stripped 7 bases from V and 6 bases from J, with 14 bases between. CDR3 coding DNA: TGTGCCAGCACCTCCCAGAAGGTTGATACGCAGTATTTT. It encodes CASTSQKVDTQYF.

This clonotype came up a few times. The chain uses TRBV5-4 and TRBJ2-5; no definite D call. The CDR3 length is 12 residues. CDR1 and CDR2 (germline): SGHNT, YYREEE (reference sequence). Between the trimmed V and J ends, which lost 2 bases and 3 bases, there was a span of 5 bases. CDR3 protein: CASSFQKETQYF. As DNA, the CDR3 is TGTGCCAGCAGCTTTCAGAAAGAGACCCAGTACTTC.

This clonotype has a handful of counts. This chain uses TRBV7-2 with TRBJ1-1; no clear D. CDR1 and CDR2 from the germline V gene are SGHTA and FQGNSA. Between the trimmed V and J ends, which lost 6 bases and 3 bases, there was a span of 14 bases. The CDR3 loop spans 14 amino acids. This CDR3 reads CASSSAPEYTEAFF. The CDR3 bases are TGTGCCAGCAGTTCCGCCCCGGAGTACACTGAAGCTTTCTTT.

This clonotype appeared a few times. The J gene is TRBJ2-1, the V gene TRBV5-1, with 8 positions matching TRBD1. The CDR3 has 15 amino acids. Germline CDR1 is SGHRS and CDR2 is YFSETQ. The ends lost 2 bases at V and 5 bases at J; junction bases unmatched: 6. The CDR3 nucleotides are TGCGCCAGCAGCTTCCGGGACAGGCCCAACAATGAGCAGTTCTTC. Protein sequence: CASSFRDRPNNEQFF.

CDR3 bases: TGTGCCAGCAGCCCGACTAGCGGGGTAGGGGGATACAATGAGCAGTTCTTC. This sequence encodes CASSPTSGVGGYNEQFF. The chain recombines TRBV11-1 with TRBJ2-1; 11 bases are a match to TRBD2. Germline values: CDR1 SGHAT, CDR2 FQDESV (reference sequence). J gave up 4 bases and V 5 bases, and 10 bases lay outside the gene matches. The CDR3 is 17 amino acids.

The chain links TRBV30 to TRBJ2-7; D gene uncertain. Germline values: CDR1 GTSNPN, CDR2 SVGIG (reference sequence). V was clipped by 2 bases and J by 2 bases, with 10 bases between them. There are 13 residues in the CDR3. DNA for the CDR3: TGTGCCTGGAGTCTTGGCCGTACCTACGAGCAGTACTTC. Amino acid sequence: CAWSLGRTYEQYF.

This clonotype was seen a few times. This chain joins TRBV5-5 and TRBJ1-6; TRBD1 might be the D (6 bases). The CDR3 has 14 amino acids. Germline values: CDR1 SGHKS, CDR2 YYEKEE (reference sequence). With 3 bases removed from V and 8 bases from J, the gap between germline ends came to 12 bases. CDR3 DNA sequence: TGTGCCAGCAGCTCGACAGGCCAGGATTCACCCCTCCACTTT. Translating gives CASSSTGQDSPLHF.

This clonotype was recorded a few times. V usage is TRBV7-9 and J usage is TRBJ2-7; D is perhaps TRBD1 or TRBD2 (5 bases each). This CDR3 contains 14 residues. CDR1 is SEHNR, CDR2 FQNEAQ, per germline (reference sequence). Trimming shortened V by 1 base and J by 3 bases, and 10 bases separated the two germline ends. CDR3 coding DNA: TGTGCCAGCAGCTTAGGGGGGAGCGGCTACGAGCAGTACGTC. Its protein product is CASSLGGSGYEQYV.

This clonotype was recorded a few times. This chain uses TRBV4-3 with TRBJ2-2; 11 bases are shared with TRBD2. CDR1 LGHNA and CDR2 YSLEER come from the germline V gene. Trimming at V came to 0 bases and at J to 0 bases, leaving 6 bases not matched to a gene. CDR3 length: 19 amino acids. CDR3: CASSQEVAGGQANTGELFF. CDR3 bases: TGCGCCAGCAGCCAAGAAGTAGCGGGGGGGCAAGCGAACACCGGGGAGCTGTTTTTT.

This clonotype was recorded at least ten times. This rearrangement joins TRBV11-2 to TRBJ1-2; a weak D match, TRBD1 (6 bases). Trimming removed 5 bases at V and 4 bases at J, with 14 bases between. The germline V gene has CDR1 SGHAT and CDR2 FQNNGV. This CDR3 is built from 14 residues. CDR3 bases: TGTGCCAGCAGCGGAGTCGGCAGGGGCTATGGCTACACCTTC. Protein sequence: CASSGVGRGYGYTF. Drawing the rest from reference TRBV11-2 and TRBJ1-2, the complete variable domain is EAGVAQSPRYKIIEKRQSVAFWCNPISGHATLYWYQQILGQGPKLLIQFQNNGVVDDSQLPKDRFSAERLKGVDSTLKIQPAKLEDSAVYLCASSGVGRGYGYTFGSGTRLTVV.

A few counts support this clonotype. This chain links TRBV19 with TRBJ2-1, with D possibly matching TRBD1 (5 bases). The germline V gene encodes CDR1 LNHDA and CDR2 SQIVND (reference sequence). V was pared by 3 bases and J by 4 bases, with 16 bases between. CDR3 length: 16 amino acids. The CDR3 coding sequence is TGTGCCAGTAGTATTCAGACAGTTCTACCGTACAATGAGCAGTTCTTC. The encoded protein is CASSIQTVLPYNEQFF.

The CDR3 loop reads CASRWTAMNTEAFF. The CDR3 DNA sequence: TGTGCCAGCAGGTGGACAGCAATGAACACTGAAGCTTTCTTT. The V gene is TRBV12-3 or TRBV12-4, the J gene TRBJ1-1; tentatively, D is TRBD1 (6 bases). Trimming shortened V by 6 bases and J by 0 bases, and 11 bases separated the two germline ends. The length of the CDR3 is 14 residues.

The genes are TRBV5-6 and TRBJ1-2; D is unresolved. Trimming removed 2 bases at V and 5 bases at J, with 16 bases between. Germline V gene sequence: CDR1 SGHDT, CDR2 YYEEEE. This CDR3 is 15 amino acids long. CDR3 sequence: CASSLLMLTEYGYTF. Written as DNA, the CDR3 is TGTGCCAGCAGCTTATTAATGTTAACAGAATATGGCTACACCTTC.